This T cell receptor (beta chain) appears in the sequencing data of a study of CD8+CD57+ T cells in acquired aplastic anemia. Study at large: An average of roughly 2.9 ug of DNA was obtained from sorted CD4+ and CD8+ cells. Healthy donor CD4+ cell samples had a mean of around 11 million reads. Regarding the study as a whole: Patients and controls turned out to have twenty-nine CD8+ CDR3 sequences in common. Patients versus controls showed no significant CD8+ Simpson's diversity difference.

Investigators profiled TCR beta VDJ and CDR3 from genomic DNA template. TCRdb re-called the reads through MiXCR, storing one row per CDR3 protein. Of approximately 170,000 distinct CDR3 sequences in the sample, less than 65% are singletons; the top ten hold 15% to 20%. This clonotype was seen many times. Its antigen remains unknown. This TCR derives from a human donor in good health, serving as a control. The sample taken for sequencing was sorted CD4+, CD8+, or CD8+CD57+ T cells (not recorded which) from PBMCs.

The CDR3 DNA is TGTGCCAGCAGTGACTCGTCAGGGGGCAATTCACCCCTCCACTTT. This codes for CASSDSSGGNSPLHF. The rearrangement uses TRBV6-4 and TRBJ1-6; 8 bases are shared with TRBD1. Trimming took 0 bases from V and 7 from J; bases not matched to a gene: 2. This CDR3 is 15 amino acids long. Looked up from germline, CDR1 is MRHNA and CDR2 is SNTAGT.